The subject of this entry is one T cell receptor beta chain. Its antigen is undetermined. Germline lookup yields CDR1 SGHTS and CDR2 YDEGEE. This CDR3 is 15 amino acids long. V was cut by 6 bases and J by 3 bases, with 17 bases left in between. Assay: immunoSEQ multiplex PCR; the TCRdb copy retains only in-frame clones and omits some. The sample shows some 580,000 clones, approximately 97% of them seen only once. These data originate in a study of shared clonotypes between healthy human individuals. Healthy HIV-negative adults without recent acute infections or vaccinations served as donors. Study-level findings and limits: In having few donors, the study represented limited genetic and exposure-history diversity.

The clonotype originates from a woman in her twenties or thirties in good health. Material: naive CD4+ T cells sorted from blood. Subset: CD45RA+ positively selected. The chain joins TRBV5-8 to TRBJ2-3; D is unresolved. Written as DNA, the CDR3 is TGTGCCAGCACTCCCAGGACCCGCTTAACAGATACGCAGTATTTT. Protein sequence: CASTPRTRLTDTQYF. The full variable domain, rest sourced from reference TRBV5-8 and TRBJ2-3, is EAGVTQSPTHLIKTRGQQATLRCSPISGHTSVYWYQQALGLGLQFLLWYDEGEERNRGNFPPRFSGRQFPNYSSELNVNALELEDSALYLCASTPRTRLTDTQYFGPGTRLTVL.